Shown below are 23 T cell receptor beta chains from a single sample sequenced in a study of cytomegalovirus exposure and HLA in healthy donors. The PCR made use of 60 Vbeta and 13 Jbeta primers. Sequenced by immunoSEQ multiplex PCR; TCRdb stores in-frame clones only, minus some. The table has fewer than 85,000 clones, 75% to 80% seen once. Sequencing was carried out using PBMCs. The receptors were gathered from a man between 35 and 55 years old in good health and CMV-seronegative.

The chain joins TRBV4-3 to TRBJ2-1; 7 nucleotides match TRBD2. Germline V lookup: CDR1 LGHNA, CDR2 YSLEER. With 0 bases clipped from V and 2 bases from J, the junction kept 4 bases outside the gene matches. The CDR3 sequence is 16 residues long. The CDR3 region is CASSQDGGVAYNEQFF. DNA for the CDR3: TGCGCCAGCAGCCAAGATGGGGGGGTGGCCTACAATGAGCAGTTCTTC.

The chain is built from TRBV29-1 and TRBJ1-2; D gene ambiguous. Germline CDR1 SQVTM, CDR2 ANQGSEA. Deletions cut 3 bases from V and 1 base from J, with 21 bases between. The CDR3 runs 17 residues. CDR3 in amino acids: CSVDPSAGKLSNYGYTF. The CDR3 bases are TGCAGCGTTGATCCCTCAGCGGGGAAGTTAAGTAACTATGGCTACACCTTC. Filled out from reference TRBV29-1 and TRBJ1-2, the complete variable domain reads SAVISQKPSRDICQRGTSLTIQCQVDSQVTMMFWYRQQPGQSLTLIATANQGSEATYESGFVIDKFPISRPNLTFSTLTVSNMSPEDSSIYLCSVDPSAGKLSNYGYTFGSGTRLTVV.

This clone was seen a few times. The chain recombines TRBV18 with TRBJ2-7; a weak D match, TRBD1 (5 bases). The V end was cut by 8 bases, the J end by 3 bases, with 11 bases between. The germline gives CDR1 KGHSH, CDR2 LQKENI. This CDR3 is 12 amino acids long. CDR3 sequence (DNA): TGTGCCAGCACCGACAGTGGCTACGAGCAGTACTTC. It specifies CASTDSGYEQYF.

The chain joins TRBV9 to TRBJ1-2, with D maybe TRBD1 (6 bases). The V end was cut by 3 bases, the J end by 2 bases, with 8 bases between. This CDR3 has 13 residues. Germline V gives CDR1 SGDLS, CDR2 YYNGEE. The CDR3: CASSETGNYGYTF. The CDR3 DNA follows: TGTGCCAGCAGCGAAACAGGGAACTATGGCTACACCTTC. Looking up the rest from reference TRBV9 and TRBJ1-2 gives the full variable domain: DSGVTQTPKHLITATGQRVTLRCSPRSGDLSVYWYQQSLDQGLQFLIQYYNGEERAKGNILERFSAQQFPDLHSELNLSSLELGDSALYFCASSETGNYGYTFGSGTRLTVV.

As regards this clone: This specimen includes other DNA sequences encoding the same CDR3. The chain uses TRBV5-1 and TRBJ2-7; 8 bases match TRBD1. The trim removed 5 bases at V and 6 bases at J, leaving 7 bases unmatched. This CDR3 is built from 13 residues. CDR1 and CDR2 (germline): SGHRS, YFSETQ. In DNA, the CDR3 is TGCGCCAGCAGTTTCGGACAGGGAGGCGAGCAGTACTTC. Translated: CASSFGQGGEQYF.

The chain recombines TRBV2 with TRBJ2-1; 7 positions match TRBD2. Per germline, CDR1 SNHLY and CDR2 FYNNEI. This CDR3 has 15 amino acids. V lost 7 bases to trimming and J lost 8 bases; unmatched junction nucleotides: 14. CDR3 region: CASIPSGRGPDEQFF. The CDR3, as DNA: TGTGCCAGCATACCGTCGGGGAGGGGCCCGGATGAGCAGTTCTTC.

This chain joins TRBV11-2 and TRBJ1-1; D ambiguous. Trimming removed 4 bases at V and 2 bases at J, with 14 bases between. The CDR3 consists of 15 residues. Germline values: CDR1 SGHAT, CDR2 FQNNGV. The CDR3 DNA is TGTGCCAGCAGCTCTAGAGAGGTCTTTAACACTGAAGCTTTCTTT. Translated: CASSSREVFNTEAFF.

This chain uses TRBV7-3 with TRBJ2-2; D may be TRBD1 (6 bases). The V gene lost 5 bases and the J gene lost 2 bases, with 12 bases spanning the gap. CDR3 length: 15 residues. CDR1 SGHTA and CDR2 FQGTGA come from the germline V gene. CDR3 sequence (DNA): TGTGCCAGCAGCCTACGACAGGCCAACACCGGGGAGCTGTTTTTT. Its translation: CASSLRQANTGELFF. The complete variable domain, with remaining parts taken from reference TRBV7-3 and TRBJ2-2, reads GAGVSQTPSNKVTEKGKYVELRCDPISGHTALYWYRQSLGQGPEFLIYFQGTGAADDSGLPNDRFFAVRPEGSVSTLKIQRTERGDSAVYLCASSLRQANTGELFFGEGSRLTVL.

The chain uses TRBV6-1 and TRBJ2-3, with 10 bases lining up with TRBD2. The CDR3 runs to 15 residues. Germline-derived CDR1 and CDR2 are MNHNS and SASEGT. V was pared by 4 bases and J by 4 bases, with 5 bases of the junction left unmatched. The CDR3 bases are TGTGCCAGCAGTGCACCTAGCGGGGGCCCAGATACGCAGTATTTT. Its translation is CASSAPSGGPDTQYF.

The rearrangement links TRBV6-5 to TRBJ1-5; 8 bases line up with TRBD1. CDR1 and CDR2 (germline): MNHEY, SVGAGI. The CDR3 is 14 residues long. Unmatched junction bases numbered 2, after V lost 0 bases and J lost 7 bases. The CDR3 coding sequence is TGTGCCAGCAGTTACTCGACAGGGGTCCAGCCCCAGCATTTT. This encodes CASSYSTGVQPQHF.

The gene calls are TRBV4-3 and TRBJ1-5, with no clear D. CDR3 length: 15 amino acids. V was shortened by 0 bases and J by 6 bases, with 12 bases between the two germline ends. Germline values: CDR1 LGHNA, CDR2 YSLEER. This CDR3 reads CASSQEFREGQPQHF. Written as DNA, the CDR3 is TGCGCCAGCAGCCAAGAATTCCGGGAGGGTCAGCCCCAGCATTTT.

Regarding this clone: At one boundary the junction diverges from the germline segment, which might be a read error. The chain has TRBV7-9 and TRBJ1-5, with D perhaps matching TRBD1 (6 bases). There are 14 residues in the CDR3. Germline V lookup: CDR1 SEHNR, CDR2 FQNEAQ (reference sequence). The CDR3, as DNA: TGTGCCAGCAGCTTTGAGGGGGGGGATCACCCCCAGCATTTT. Its translation: CASSFEGGDHPQHF.

The chain couples TRBV5-1 to TRBJ2-2, with 7 nucleotides matching TRBD2. The CDR3 has 16 residues. Germline V CDR1 and CDR2: SGHRS, YFSETQ. Trimming at V came to 2 bases and at J to 3 bases, leaving 7 bases not matched to a gene. CDR3 bases: TGCGCCAGCAGCTTACTTGCGGGAGATGACACCGGGGAGCTGTTTTTT. This encodes CASSLLAGDDTGELFF.

The sample holds one count of this clone. The CDR3 DNA reads TGTGCCAGCAGCGAGGGACAGACCTTTAATGAAAAACTGTTTTTT. Translated: CASSEGQTFNEKLFF. V is TRBV9 and J is TRBJ1-4; 7 nucleotides align to TRBD1. The junction had 6 bases not matched to a gene; V was cut back by 3 bases and J by 4 bases. The CDR3 contains 15 residues. CDR1 is SGDLS, CDR2 YYNGEE, per germline.

The chain joins TRBV4-1 to TRBJ2-4; maybe TRBD1 (5 bases). Looked up from germline, CDR1 is MGHRA and CDR2 is YSYEKL. The CDR3 is 13 residues long. Trimming took off 2 bases at V and 6 bases at J, with 8 bases between the two ends. Here the CDR3 reads CASSQSDTNIQYF. The CDR3 region has the DNA TGCGCCAGCAGCCAATCGGACACAAACATTCAGTACTTC.

CDR3: CASSRYGTEAFF. The CDR3 DNA sequence: TGTGCCAGTAGTAGATACGGCACTGAAGCTTTCTTT. The rearrangement joins TRBV19 to TRBJ1-1; D gene uncertain. Deletions cut 4 bases from V and 4 bases from J, with 7 bases between. Germline V gene data show CDR1 as LNHDA and CDR2 as SQIVND (reference sequence). This CDR3 is built from 12 residues.

Of note for this clone: One end of the junction fails to match germline, which may point to a read error. The rearrangement uses TRBV7-9 and TRBJ1-3; no clear D. Germline V CDR1 and CDR2: SEHNR, FQNEAQ (reference sequence). The CDR3 extends over 12 amino acids. The CDR3 is CSSSITGNTIYF. Here the CDR3 DNA reads TGTTCCAGCAGCATTACAGGAAACACCATATATTTT. The full variable domain, completed using reference TRBV7-9 and TRBJ1-3, is DTGVSQNPRHKITKRGQNVTFRCDPISEHNRLYWYRQTLGQGPEFLTYFQNEAQLEKSRLLSDRFSAERPKGSFSTLEIQRTEQGDSAMYLCSSSITGNTIYFGEGSWLTVV.

This chain joins TRBV5-6 and TRBJ1-6; D is possibly TRBD1 (6 bases). The V gene lost 6 bases and the J gene lost 3 bases, with 19 bases spanning the gap. Per the germline V gene, CDR1 is SGHDT and CDR2 is YYEEEE. The CDR3 extends over 17 amino acids. CDR3 DNA sequence: TGTGCCAGCATCATCCAAGGGGGGGAAGGCTATAATTCACCCCTCCACTTT. It codes for CASIIQGGEGYNSPLHF.

The chain employs TRBV10-3 and TRBJ2-7, with 12 bases fitting TRBD1. From germline, CDR1 is ENHRY and CDR2 SYGVKD. CDR3 length: 15 amino acids. With 4 bases clipped from V and 4 bases from J, the junction kept 5 bases outside the gene matches. The CDR3, as DNA: TGTGCCATCAGTGTAGGGGGACAGGGGGCTTACGAGCAGTACTTC. Encoded protein: CAISVGGQGAYEQYF.

This clone was counted a few times. V gene TRBV7-9 combines with J gene TRBJ2-2; D might be TRBD2 (7 bases). There are 14 residues in the CDR3. Trimming took off 2 bases at V and 5 bases at J, with 9 bases between the two ends. The V gene's germline CDR1 is SEHNR and CDR2 FQNEAQ (reference sequence). The CDR3 here is CASSLRGGTGELFF. The CDR3 region has the DNA TGTGCCAGCAGCTTAAGGGGGGGTACCGGGGAGCTGTTTTTT. Full variable domain (remainder filled in from reference TRBV7-9 and TRBJ2-2): DTGVSQNPRHKITKRGQNVTFRCDPISEHNRLYWYRQTLGQGPEFLTYFQNEAQLEKSRLLSDRFSAERPKGSFSTLEIQRTEQGDSAMYLCASSLRGGTGELFFGEGSRLTVL.

V gene TRBV30 combines with J gene TRBJ1-4; 8 nucleotides align to TRBD1. V gave up 0 bases and J gave up 7 bases; unmatched junction bases: 7. Germline values: CDR1 GTSNPN, CDR2 SVGIG (reference sequence). The CDR3 extends over 15 amino acids. This CDR3 reads CAWSVFAGGFEKLFF. Written as DNA, the CDR3 is TGTGCCTGGAGTGTATTCGCAGGGGGCTTTGAAAAACTGTTTTTT.

V and J are TRBV9 and TRBJ2-3, with unresolved D. The CDR3 is made up of 14 amino acids. Germline CDR1 and CDR2: SGDLS and YYNGEE. Trimming removed 2 bases at V and 1 base at J, with 8 bases between. CDR3 bases: TGTGCCAGCAGCGTTGCGACTCGCACAGATACGCAGTATTTT. Its protein is CASSVATRTDTQYF.

The rearrangement links TRBV5-1 to TRBJ1-1; the match to TRBD1 covers 9 bases. V shed 0 bases and J 10 bases; nucleotides not matched to a gene: 13. CDR3 length: 16 residues. Germline assignment: CDR1 SGHRS and CDR2 YFSETQ. The CDR3 DNA sequence: TGCGCCAGCAGCTTGGTTGGGGGACAGGGCCCGGGAGGAGCTTTCTTT. Translating it yields CASSLVGGQGPGGAFF.